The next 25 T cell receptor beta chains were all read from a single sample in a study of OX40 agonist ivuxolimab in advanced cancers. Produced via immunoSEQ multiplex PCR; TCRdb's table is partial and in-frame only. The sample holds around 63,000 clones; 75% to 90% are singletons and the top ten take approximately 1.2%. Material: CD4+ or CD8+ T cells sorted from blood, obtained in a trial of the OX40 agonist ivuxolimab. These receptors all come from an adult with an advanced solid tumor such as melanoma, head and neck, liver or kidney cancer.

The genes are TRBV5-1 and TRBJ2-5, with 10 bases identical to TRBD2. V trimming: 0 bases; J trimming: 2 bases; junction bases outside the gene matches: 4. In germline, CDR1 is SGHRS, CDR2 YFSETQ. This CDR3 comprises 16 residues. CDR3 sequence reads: CASSLAGLAVQETQYF. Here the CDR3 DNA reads TGCGCCAGCAGCTTGGCCGGACTAGCGGTACAAGAGACCCAGTACTTC.

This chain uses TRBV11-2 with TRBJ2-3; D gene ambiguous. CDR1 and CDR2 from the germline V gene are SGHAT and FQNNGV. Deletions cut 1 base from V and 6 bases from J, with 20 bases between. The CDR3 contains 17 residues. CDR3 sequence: CASSLGGGPPVYDTQYF. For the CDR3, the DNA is TGTGCCAGCAGCTTAGGAGGCGGACCCCCGGTTTACGATACGCAGTATTTT.

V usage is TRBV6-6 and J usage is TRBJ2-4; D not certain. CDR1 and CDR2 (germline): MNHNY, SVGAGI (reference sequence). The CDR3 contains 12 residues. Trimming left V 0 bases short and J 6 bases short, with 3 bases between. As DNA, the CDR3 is TGTGCCAGCAGTTACTCAGCAAACATTCAGTACTTC. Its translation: CASSYSANIQYF.

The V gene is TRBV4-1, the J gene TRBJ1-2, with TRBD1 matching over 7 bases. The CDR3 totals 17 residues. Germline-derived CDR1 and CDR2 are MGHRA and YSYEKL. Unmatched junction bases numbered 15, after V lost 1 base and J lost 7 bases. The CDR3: CASSQGLTGKGLGGYTF. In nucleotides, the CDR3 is TGCGCCAGCAGCCAAGGATTGACAGGGAAAGGCTTGGGTGGCTACACCTTC.

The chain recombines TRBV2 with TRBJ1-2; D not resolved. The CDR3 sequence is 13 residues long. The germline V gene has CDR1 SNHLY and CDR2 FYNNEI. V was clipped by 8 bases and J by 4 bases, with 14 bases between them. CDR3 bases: TGTGCCAGCGGTGGGCAGGAAGGCTATGGCTACACCTTC. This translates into CASGGQEGYGYTF.

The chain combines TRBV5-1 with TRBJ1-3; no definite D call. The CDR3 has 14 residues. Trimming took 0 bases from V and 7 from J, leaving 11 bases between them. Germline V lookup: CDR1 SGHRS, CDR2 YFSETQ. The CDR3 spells CASSLGWGDNTIYF. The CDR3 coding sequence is TGCGCCAGCAGCTTGGGTTGGGGAGATAACACCATATATTTT.

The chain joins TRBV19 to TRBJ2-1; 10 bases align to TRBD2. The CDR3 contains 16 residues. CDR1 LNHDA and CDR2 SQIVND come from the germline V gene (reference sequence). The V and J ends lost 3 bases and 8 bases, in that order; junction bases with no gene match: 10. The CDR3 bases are TGTGCCAGTAGTATTGGTCTAGCGGGAGCGTCTCATGAGCAGTTCTTC. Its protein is CASSIGLAGASHEQFF.

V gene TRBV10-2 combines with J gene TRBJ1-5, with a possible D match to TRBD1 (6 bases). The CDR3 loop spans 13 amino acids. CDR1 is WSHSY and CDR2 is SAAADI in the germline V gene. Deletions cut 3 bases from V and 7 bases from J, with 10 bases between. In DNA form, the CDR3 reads TGCGCCAGCAGTGAAGGGGGGACCCAGCCCCAGCATTTT. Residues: CASSEGGTQPQHF.

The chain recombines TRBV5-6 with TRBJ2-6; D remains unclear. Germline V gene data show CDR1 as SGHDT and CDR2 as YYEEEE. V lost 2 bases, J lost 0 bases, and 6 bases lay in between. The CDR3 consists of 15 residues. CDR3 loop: CASSFMISGANVLTF. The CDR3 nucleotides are TGTGCCAGCAGCTTTATGATCTCTGGGGCCAACGTCCTGACTTTC.

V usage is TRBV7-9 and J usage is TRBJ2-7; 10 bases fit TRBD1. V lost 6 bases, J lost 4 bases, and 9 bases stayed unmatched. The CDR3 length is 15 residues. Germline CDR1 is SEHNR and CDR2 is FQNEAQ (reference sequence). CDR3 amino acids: CASSPNTGQGYEQYF. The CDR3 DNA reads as TGTGCCAGCAGTCCAAACACGGGACAGGGGTACGAGCAGTACTTC.

CDR3 sequence reads: CASSPGVVAGQETQYF. The CDR3 DNA reads as TGTGCCAGCAGCCCCGGGGTGGTAGCAGGGCAGGAGACCCAGTACTTC. V is TRBV9 and J is TRBJ2-5, with D perhaps being TRBD1 or TRBD2 (5 bases each). The germline gives CDR1 SGDLS, CDR2 YYNGEE. Trimming stripped 4 bases from V and 5 bases from J, with 21 bases between. This CDR3 has 16 amino acids.

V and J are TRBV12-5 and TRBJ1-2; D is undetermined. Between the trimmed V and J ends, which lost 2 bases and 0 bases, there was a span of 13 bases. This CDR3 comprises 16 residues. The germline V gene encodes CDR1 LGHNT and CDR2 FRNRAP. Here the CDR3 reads CASGLYTGASNYGYTF. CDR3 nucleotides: TGTGCTAGTGGTTTGTATACGGGCGCTTCTAACTATGGCTACACCTTC.

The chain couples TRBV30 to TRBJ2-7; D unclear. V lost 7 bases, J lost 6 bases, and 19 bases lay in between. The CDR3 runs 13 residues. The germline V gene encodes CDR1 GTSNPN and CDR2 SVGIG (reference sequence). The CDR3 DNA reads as TGTGCCTCCCCTCTGTCGAGCCTCTCCGAGCAGTACTTC. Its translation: CASPLSSLSEQYF. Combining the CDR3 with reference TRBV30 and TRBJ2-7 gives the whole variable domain SQTIHQWPATLVQPVGSPLSLECTVEGTSNPNLYWYRQAAGRGLQLLFYSVGIGQISSEVPQNLSASRPQDRQFILSSKKLLLSDSGFYLCASPLSSLSEQYFGPGTRLTVT.

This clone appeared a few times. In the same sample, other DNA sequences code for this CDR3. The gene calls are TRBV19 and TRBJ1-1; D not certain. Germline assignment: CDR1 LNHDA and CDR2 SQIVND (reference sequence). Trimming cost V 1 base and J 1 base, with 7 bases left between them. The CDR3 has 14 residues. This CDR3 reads CASSIVWGNTEAFF. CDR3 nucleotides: TGTGCCAGTAGTATAGTTTGGGGGAACACTGAAGCTTTCTTT.

This CDR3 is CASSFFTSYSYEQYF. CDR3 nucleotide sequence: TGTGCCAGCAGCTTTTTTACCTCCTATTCCTACGAGCAGTACTTC. The chain combines TRBV5-6 with TRBJ2-7; no firm D call. The CDR3 loop spans 15 amino acids. Germline V CDR1 and CDR2: SGHDT, YYEEEE. V lost 2 bases, J lost 1 base, and 13 bases lay in between.

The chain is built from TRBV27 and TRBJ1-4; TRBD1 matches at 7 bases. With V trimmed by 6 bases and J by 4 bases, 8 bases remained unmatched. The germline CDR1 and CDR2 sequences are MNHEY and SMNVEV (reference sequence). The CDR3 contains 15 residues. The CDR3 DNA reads TGTGCCAGCAGCCTGAAGACAGGGTTTAATGAAAAACTGTTTTTT. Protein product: CASSLKTGFNEKLFF.

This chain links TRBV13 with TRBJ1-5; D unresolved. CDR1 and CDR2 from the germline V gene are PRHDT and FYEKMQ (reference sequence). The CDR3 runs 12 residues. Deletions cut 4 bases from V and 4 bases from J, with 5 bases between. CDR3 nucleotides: TGTGCCAGCAGCTGGCGGAATCAGCCCCAGCATTTT. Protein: CASSWRNQPQHF. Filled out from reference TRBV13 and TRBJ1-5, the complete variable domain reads AAGVIQSPRHLIKEKRETATLKCYPIPRHDTVYWYQQGPGQDPQFLISFYEKMQSDKGSIPDRFSAQQFSDYHSELNMSSLELGDSALYFCASSWRNQPQHFGDGTRLSIL.

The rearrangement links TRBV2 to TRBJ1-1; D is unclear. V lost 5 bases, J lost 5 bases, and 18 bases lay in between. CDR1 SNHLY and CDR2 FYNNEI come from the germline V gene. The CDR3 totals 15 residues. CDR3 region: CASSKTLGEGTEAFF. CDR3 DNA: TGTGCCAGCAGTAAGACCCTTGGGGAAGGAACTGAAGCTTTCTTT.

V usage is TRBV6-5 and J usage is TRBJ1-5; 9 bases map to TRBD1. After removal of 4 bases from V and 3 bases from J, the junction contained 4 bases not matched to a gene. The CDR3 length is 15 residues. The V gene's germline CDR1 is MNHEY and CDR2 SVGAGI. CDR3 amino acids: CASSWTGALNQPQHF. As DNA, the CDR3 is TGTGCCAGCAGTTGGACAGGGGCGCTCAATCAGCCCCAGCATTTT.

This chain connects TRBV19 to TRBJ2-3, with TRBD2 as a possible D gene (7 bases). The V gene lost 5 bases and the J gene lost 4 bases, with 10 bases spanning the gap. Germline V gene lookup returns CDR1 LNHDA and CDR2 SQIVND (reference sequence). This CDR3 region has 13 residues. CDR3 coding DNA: TGTGCCAGTAGTGAAGGGGGGGCAGATACGCAGTATTTT. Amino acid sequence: CASSEGGADTQYF.

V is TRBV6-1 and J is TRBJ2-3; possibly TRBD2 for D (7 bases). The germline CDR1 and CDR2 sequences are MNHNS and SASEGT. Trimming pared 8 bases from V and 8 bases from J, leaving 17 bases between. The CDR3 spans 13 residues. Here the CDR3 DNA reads TGTGCCAGCGGGGGGGCTAGCTCGGGTACGCAGTATTTT. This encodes CASGGASSGTQYF.

The CDR3 DNA follows: TGTGCCAGCAGCTTAGAACGGGAAGAGACCCAGTACTTC. Translated: CASSLEREETQYF. V gene TRBV11-2 combines with J gene TRBJ2-5, with D unresolved. The CDR3 spans 13 residues. The V end was cut by 0 bases, the J end by 3 bases, with 5 bases between. From germline, CDR1 is SGHAT and CDR2 FQNNGV.

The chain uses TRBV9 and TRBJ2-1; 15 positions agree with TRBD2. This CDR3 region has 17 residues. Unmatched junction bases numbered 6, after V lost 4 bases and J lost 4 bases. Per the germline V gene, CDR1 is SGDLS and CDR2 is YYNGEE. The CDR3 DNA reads TGTGCCAGCAGCCCGGGGACTAGCGGGGGGTTTTACAATGAGCAGTTCTTC. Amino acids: CASSPGTSGGFYNEQFF.

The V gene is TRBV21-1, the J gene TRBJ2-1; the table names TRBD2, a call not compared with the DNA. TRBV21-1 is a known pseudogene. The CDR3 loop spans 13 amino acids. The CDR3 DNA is TGTGCCAGCACTACTAGCGGAACATTTGAGCAGTTCTTC. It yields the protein CASTTSGTFEQFF.

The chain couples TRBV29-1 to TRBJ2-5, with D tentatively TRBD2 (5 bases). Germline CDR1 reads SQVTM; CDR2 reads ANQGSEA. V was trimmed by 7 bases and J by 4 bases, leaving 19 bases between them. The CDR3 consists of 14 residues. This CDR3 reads CSGVLAASLETQYF. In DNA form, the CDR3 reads TGCAGCGGGGTCCTAGCCGCATCACTAGAGACCCAGTACTTC.